Below, 9 T cell receptor beta chains from the same sample are listed, as sequenced in a study of Graves' ophthalmopathy and Graves' hyperthyroidism. The authors amplified TCR beta CDR3 regions, and they did so from RNA transcripts for repertoire sequencing. An initial RT-PCR round employing HTBI primers preceded a second-round multiplex PCR. Via MiXCR, TCRdb re-called the multiplex PCR reads, giving one row per CDR3 protein. The table lists 150,000 to 200,000 distinct CDR3 sequences, 35% to 50% of them singletons. Sequences were obtained from peripheral blood. The receptors were gathered from a man aged 25 to 40 with Graves' ophthalmopathy.

This clonotype has only one observation. The genes are TRBV19 and TRBJ2-2; the D gene is possibly TRBD1 (6 bases). The CDR3 has 16 residues. CDR1 and CDR2 from the germline V gene are LNHDA and SQIVND (reference sequence). Trimming removed 6 bases at V and 0 bases at J, with 14 bases between. CDR3 DNA sequence: TGTGCCAGTAGACAGGGTGGGAGCGCGAACACCGGGGAGCTGTTTTTT. Protein sequence: CASRQGGSANTGELFF.

This clonotype was seen only a few times. The V call is TRBV6-1, the J call TRBJ1-2; D might be TRBD1 (6 bases). From germline, CDR1 is MNHNS and CDR2 SASEGT. Deletions cut 0 bases from V and 0 bases from J, with 11 bases between. The CDR3 is 16 amino acids. The CDR3 sequence: CASSEAPRTANYGYTF. The CDR3 bases are TGTGCCAGCAGTGAAGCGCCCCGGACAGCTAACTATGGCTACACCTTC.

The chain links TRBV6-1 to TRBJ2-7, with 7 positions matching TRBD1. Germline CDR1 is MNHNS and CDR2 is SASEGT. CDR3 length: 16 residues. Trimming at V came to 6 bases and at J to 3 bases, leaving 14 bases not matched to a gene. DNA of the CDR3: TGTGCCAGCAGACCTCCCATCACAGGGGATTTCTACGAGCAGTACTTC. This sequence encodes CASRPPITGDFYEQYF.

This chain connects TRBV12-3 or TRBV12-4 to TRBJ1-5; no firm D call. The CDR3 sequence is 15 residues long. The V end was cut by 3 bases, the J end by 4 bases, with 13 bases between. DNA for the CDR3: TGTGCCAGCAGTTTCCGTCAGATAAAGAATCAGCCCCAGCATTTT. It is translated as CASSFRQIKNQPQHF.

The chain is built from TRBV6-5 and TRBJ2-7; perhaps TRBD1 as D (5 bases). V was cut by 0 bases and J by 13 bases, with 16 bases left in between. Germline V gene sequence: CDR1 MNHEY, CDR2 SVGAGI. The CDR3 is made up of 13 amino acids. CDR3 in DNA: TGTGCCAGCAGTTACTCGTGGGGCGACGAGCCCTACTTC. Translation: CASSYSWGDEPYF.

This clonotype was recorded many times. This sequence joins TRBV6-5 and TRBJ2-7, with D unresolved. V was pared by 6 bases and J by 6 bases, with 9 bases between. The germline V gene has CDR1 MNHEY and CDR2 SVGAGI. The CDR3 is 11 amino acids. DNA of the CDR3: TGTGCCAGCAGGTTAGGTCGCGAGCAGTACTTC. Its protein is CASRLGREQYF.

Many counts were recorded for this clonotype. Relative to the germline gene, one junction end is altered; a read error may explain this. The genes are TRBV12-3 or TRBV12-4 and TRBJ2-7; 11 bases map to TRBD2. There are 12 residues in the CDR3. DNA for the CDR3: TGTGCCAGCAGTTTAGGGGGGACTAGCGGTGTCTTC. Residues: CASSLGGTSGVF.

In regard to this clonotype: At one end, the junction sequence differs from germline, possibly due to a read error. The CDR3 bases are TGTGCCAGCAGTGAAACCAAACACATTCAGTACTTC. The encoded protein is CASSETKHIQYF. The chain combines TRBV28 with TRBJ2-4; D is uncertain. The length of the CDR3 is 12 residues. The germline V gene has CDR1 MDHEN and CDR2 SYDVKM.

As to this clonotype: One end of the junction does not line up with germline, which may come from a read error. The rearrangement uses TRBV30 and TRBJ1-1, with 8 bases matching TRBD1. There are 14 residues in the CDR3. CDR1 is GTSNPN and CDR2 is SVGIG in the germline V gene (reference sequence). Here the CDR3 DNA reads TGCGCCTGGAAGTCAGGGGGCGTGGGCACTGAAGCTTTCTTT. Residues: CAWKSGGVGTEAFF.